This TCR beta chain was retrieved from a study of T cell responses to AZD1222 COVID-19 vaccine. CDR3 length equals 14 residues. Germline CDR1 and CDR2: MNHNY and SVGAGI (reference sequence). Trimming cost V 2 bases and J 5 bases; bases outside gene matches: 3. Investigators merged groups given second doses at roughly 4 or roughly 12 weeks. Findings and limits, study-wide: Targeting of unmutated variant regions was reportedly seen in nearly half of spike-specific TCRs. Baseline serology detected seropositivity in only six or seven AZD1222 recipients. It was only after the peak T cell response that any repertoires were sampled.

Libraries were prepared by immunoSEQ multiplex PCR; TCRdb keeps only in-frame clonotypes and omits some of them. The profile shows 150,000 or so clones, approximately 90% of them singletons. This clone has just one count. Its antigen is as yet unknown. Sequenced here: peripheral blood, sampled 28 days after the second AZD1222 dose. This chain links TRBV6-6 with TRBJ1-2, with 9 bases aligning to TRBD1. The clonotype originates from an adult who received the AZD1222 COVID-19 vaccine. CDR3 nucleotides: TGTGCCAGCAGTTACACCGACAGGGGGTATGGCTACACCTTC. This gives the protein CASSYTDRGYGYTF.